The source of this T cell receptor (beta chain) is a study of human CD8 memory T cell subsets. As regards this clonotype: Its antigen is unidentified.

UMI-labeled 5' RACE was the method by which TCR beta libraries were made. TCRdb processed the 5' RACE reads again and assigns one entry to each CDR3 protein, with no DNA. The sample table includes approximately 10,000 distinct CDR3 sequences. CDR3 size: 15 residues. Germline V gives CDR1 MNHEY, CDR2 SVGAGI. Stem-like memory CD8+ T cells (TSTEM) were CCR7+ PD-1- TIGIT-. Extraction drew RNA from duplicate vials of under 190,000 sorted CD8+ T cells for each subset. Study-level results: Effector memory subsets were less diverse than the similarly diverse stem-like memory and precursor exhausted subsets. Diversity, per Chao1 estimates, appeared greater in stem-like memory T cells than in precursor exhausted T cells.

The chain links TRBV6-5 to TRBJ1-6; TCRdb gives TRBD1 as the D gene, but with no DNA this cannot be confirmed. This TCR derives from a human donor in good health. The sample was CD8+ stem-like memory T cells (TSCM and TCM) sorted from PBMCs. Subset meaning: stem-like memory CD8 T cells (TSTEM), CCR7+ PD-1- TIGIT-. CDR3 region: CASKQGYAYNSPLHF.